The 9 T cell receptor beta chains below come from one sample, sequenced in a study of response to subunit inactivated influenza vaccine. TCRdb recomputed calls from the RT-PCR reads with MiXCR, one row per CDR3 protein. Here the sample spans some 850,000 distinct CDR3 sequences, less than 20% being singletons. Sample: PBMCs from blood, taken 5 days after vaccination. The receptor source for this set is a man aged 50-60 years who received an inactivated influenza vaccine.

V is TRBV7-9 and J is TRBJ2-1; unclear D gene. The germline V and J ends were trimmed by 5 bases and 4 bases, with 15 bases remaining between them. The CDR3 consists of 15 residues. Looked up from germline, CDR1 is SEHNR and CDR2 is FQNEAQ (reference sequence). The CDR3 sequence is CASSQHRTRYNEQFF. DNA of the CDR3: TGTGCCAGCAGCCAACACCGGACCCGATACAATGAGCAGTTCTTC.

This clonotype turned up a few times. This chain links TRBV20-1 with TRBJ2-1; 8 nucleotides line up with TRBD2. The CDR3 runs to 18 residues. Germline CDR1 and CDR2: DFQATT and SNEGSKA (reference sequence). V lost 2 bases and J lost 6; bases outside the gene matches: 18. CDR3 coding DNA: TGCAGTGCTAGACTCTCCCCTCCCGGGGGGCGGGGGGTCAATGAGCAGTTCTTC. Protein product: CSARLSPPGGRGVNEQFF.

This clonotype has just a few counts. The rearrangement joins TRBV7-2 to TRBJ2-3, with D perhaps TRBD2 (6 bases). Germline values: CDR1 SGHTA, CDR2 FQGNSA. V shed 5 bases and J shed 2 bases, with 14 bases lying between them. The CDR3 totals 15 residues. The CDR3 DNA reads TGTGCCAGCAGCCCAGGCGGGGTTTACACAGATACGCAGTATTTT. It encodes CASSPGGVYTDTQYF.

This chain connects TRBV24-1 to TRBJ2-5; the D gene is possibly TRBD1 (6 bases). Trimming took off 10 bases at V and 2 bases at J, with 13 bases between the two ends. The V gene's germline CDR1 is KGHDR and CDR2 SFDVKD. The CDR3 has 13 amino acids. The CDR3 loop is CATADSGQETQYF. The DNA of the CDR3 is TGTGCCACGGCGGACAGTGGACAAGAGACCCAGTACTTC.

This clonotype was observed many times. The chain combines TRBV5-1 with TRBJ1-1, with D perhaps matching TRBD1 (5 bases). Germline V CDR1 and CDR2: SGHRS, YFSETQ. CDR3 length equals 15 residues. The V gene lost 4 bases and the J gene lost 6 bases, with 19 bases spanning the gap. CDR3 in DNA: TGCGCCAGCAGCGGCGGCTTTCAGGGTTCGGCTGAAGCTTTCTTT. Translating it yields CASSGGFQGSAEAFF.

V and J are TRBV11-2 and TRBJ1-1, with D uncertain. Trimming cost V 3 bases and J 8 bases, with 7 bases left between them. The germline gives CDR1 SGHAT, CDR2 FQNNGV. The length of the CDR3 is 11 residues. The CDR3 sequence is CASSFTREAFF. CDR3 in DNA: TGTGCCAGCAGCTTTACAAGGGAAGCTTTCTTT.

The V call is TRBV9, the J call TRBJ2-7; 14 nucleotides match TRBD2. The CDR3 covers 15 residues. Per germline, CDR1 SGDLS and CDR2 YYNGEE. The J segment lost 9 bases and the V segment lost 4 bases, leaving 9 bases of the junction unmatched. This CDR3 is CASSPGLAGGLGQYF. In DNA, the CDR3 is TGTGCCAGCAGCCCTGGACTAGCGGGGGGTCTGGGGCAGTACTTC.

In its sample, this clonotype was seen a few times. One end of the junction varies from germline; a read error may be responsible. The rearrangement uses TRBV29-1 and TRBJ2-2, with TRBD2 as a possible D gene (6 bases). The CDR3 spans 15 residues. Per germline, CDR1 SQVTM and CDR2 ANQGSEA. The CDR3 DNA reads TGCAGGGTTGTTACATTAGCGGCGAACACCGGGGAGCTGTTTTTT. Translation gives CRVVTLAANTGELFF.

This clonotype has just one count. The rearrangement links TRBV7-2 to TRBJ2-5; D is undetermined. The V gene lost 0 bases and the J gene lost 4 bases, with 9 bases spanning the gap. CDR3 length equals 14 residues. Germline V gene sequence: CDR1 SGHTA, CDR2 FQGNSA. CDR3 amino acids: CASSLAGAIETQYF. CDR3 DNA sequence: TGTGCCAGCAGCTTAGCGGGCGCCATAGAGACCCAGTACTTC.